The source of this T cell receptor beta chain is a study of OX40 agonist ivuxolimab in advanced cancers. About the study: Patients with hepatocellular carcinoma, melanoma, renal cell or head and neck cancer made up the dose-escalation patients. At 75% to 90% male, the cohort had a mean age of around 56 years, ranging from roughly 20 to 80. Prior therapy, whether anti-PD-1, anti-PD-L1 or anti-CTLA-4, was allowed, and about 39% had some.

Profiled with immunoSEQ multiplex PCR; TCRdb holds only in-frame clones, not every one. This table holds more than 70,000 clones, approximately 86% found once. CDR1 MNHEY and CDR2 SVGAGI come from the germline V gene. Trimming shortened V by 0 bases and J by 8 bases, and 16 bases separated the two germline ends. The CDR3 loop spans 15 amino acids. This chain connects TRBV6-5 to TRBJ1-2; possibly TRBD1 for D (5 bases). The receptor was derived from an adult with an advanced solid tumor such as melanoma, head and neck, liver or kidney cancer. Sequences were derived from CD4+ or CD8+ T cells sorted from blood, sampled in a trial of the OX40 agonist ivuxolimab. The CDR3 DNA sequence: TGTGCCAGCAGTTACTCTCGGGGGAGGTTCGGGGGCTACACCTTC. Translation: CASSYSRGRFGGYTF.